This record covers a single T cell receptor (beta chain). Its matching antigen is unknown. The CDR3 is 14 residues long. Germline values: CDR1 SGDLS, CDR2 YYNGEE. V lost 0 bases, J lost 5 bases, and 3 bases stayed unmatched. This record comes from a study of radiation and T cells in renal cell carcinoma. Repertoires were generated with immunoSEQ multiplex PCR, while TCRdb's copy carries only in-frame clones and drops some. This table holds roughly 150,000 clones, about 88% found once. Indicated time point: baseline pretreatment blood. Stated treatment: 15 Gy SBRT to primary tumor, nephrectomy 4 weeks later. Points from the study as a whole: From baseline, blood top tumor clonotypes peaked at 2 weeks post-radiation.

The source is a woman aged 70-85 years with renal cell carcinoma. Sequenced material: blood, taken from a patient whose treatment included radiotherapy and nephrectomy. The gene calls are TRBV9 and TRBJ2-7; 9 bases are a match to TRBD2. CDR3 sequence (DNA): TGTGCCAGCAGCGTAGGCGGGGGGGCTAACGAGCAGTACTTC. This encodes CASSVGGGANEQYF.